The 5 T cell receptor beta chains in this list originate from one sample, sequenced in a study of pediatric ulcerative colitis. During colonoscopy, one to two rectal pinch biopsies were collected. Data came from immunoSEQ multiplex PCR; TCRdb stores just in-frame clones and leaves some out. Among tens of thousands of clones listed, over 65% were seen once. Sequencing input: gut tissue. The receptor set was obtained from a boy aged 10-17 years with severe ulcerative colitis.

V gene TRBV7-2 combines with J gene TRBJ2-6, with 7 bases that match TRBD2. This CDR3 is built from 16 residues. CDR1 is SGHTA, CDR2 FQGNSA, per germline. J gave up 4 bases and V 3 bases, and 6 bases lay outside the gene matches. CDR3 nucleotides: TGTGCCAGCAGCTTGGCGGGAGTGTCAGGGGCCAACGTCCTGACTTTC. Its translation is CASSLAGVSGANVLTF.

This chain links TRBV7-9 with TRBJ1-3; no reliable D call. Germline V gene sequence: CDR1 SEHNR, CDR2 FQNEAQ (reference sequence). The CDR3 length is 16 residues. Trimming removed 5 bases at V and 4 bases at J, with 18 bases between. CDR3 loop: CASSPQSAGGGNTIYF. In DNA, the CDR3 is TGTGCCAGCAGCCCGCAATCCGCCGGTGGAGGAAACACCATATATTTT.

This clone occurred a few times. V gene TRBV6-4 combines with J gene TRBJ2-2, with D possibly being TRBD1 (6 bases). CDR3 length equals 14 residues. V was trimmed by 4 bases and J by 1 base, leaving 7 bases between them. Germline CDR1 MRHNA, CDR2 SNTAGT. CDR3 nucleotides: TGTGCCAGCAGTGCGGACAGGAACACCGGGGAGCTGTTTTTT. As protein: CASSADRNTGELFF.

Turning to this clone: A junction boundary mismatches the germline segment, possibly from a read error. In DNA, the CDR3 is TGTGCCAGCAGTACCCCTGAGGCTTTCTTT. It codes for CASSTPEAFF. J is TRBJ1-1 and V is TRBV6-5; D uncertain. In germline, CDR1 is MNHEY, CDR2 SVGAGI. The CDR3 spans 10 residues.

The chain combines TRBV7-9 with TRBJ2-7; 8 nucleotides match TRBD1. V lost 1 base to trimming and J lost 7 bases; unmatched junction nucleotides: 6. Germline V gene lookup returns CDR1 SEHNR and CDR2 FQNEAQ (reference sequence). The CDR3 totals 14 residues. For the CDR3, the DNA is TGTGCCAGCAGCTTAGTGCAGGGGGCAAGTGAGCAGTACTTC. It encodes CASSLVQGASEQYF.